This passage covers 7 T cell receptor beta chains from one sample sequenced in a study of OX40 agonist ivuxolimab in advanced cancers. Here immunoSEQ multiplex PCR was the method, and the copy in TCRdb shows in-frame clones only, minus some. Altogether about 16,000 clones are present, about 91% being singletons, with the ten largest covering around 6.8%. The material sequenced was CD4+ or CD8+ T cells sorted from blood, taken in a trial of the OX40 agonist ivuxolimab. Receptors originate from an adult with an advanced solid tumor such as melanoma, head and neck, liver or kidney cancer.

CDR3 nucleotides: TGTGCCAGCAGTTACACATACCCTAGCACAGATACGCAGTATTTT. It specifies CASSYTYPSTDTQYF. The chain employs TRBV6-5 and TRBJ2-3; D is unclear. V shed 2 bases and J shed 0 bases, with 9 bases lying between them. CDR1 and CDR2 (germline): MNHEY, SVGAGI. The CDR3 spans 15 residues.

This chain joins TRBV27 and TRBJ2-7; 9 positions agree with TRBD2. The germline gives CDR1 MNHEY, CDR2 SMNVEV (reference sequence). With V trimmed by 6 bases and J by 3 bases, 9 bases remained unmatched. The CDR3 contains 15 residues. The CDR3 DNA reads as TGTGCCAGCAGCATACAGGTAGCGGGGGACTACGAGCAGTACTTC. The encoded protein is CASSIQVAGDYEQYF.

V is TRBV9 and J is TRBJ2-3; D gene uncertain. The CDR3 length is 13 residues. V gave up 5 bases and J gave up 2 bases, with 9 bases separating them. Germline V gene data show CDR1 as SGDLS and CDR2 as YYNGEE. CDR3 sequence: CASRGTLTDTQYF. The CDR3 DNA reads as TGTGCCAGCAGAGGCACACTCACAGATACGCAGTATTTT.

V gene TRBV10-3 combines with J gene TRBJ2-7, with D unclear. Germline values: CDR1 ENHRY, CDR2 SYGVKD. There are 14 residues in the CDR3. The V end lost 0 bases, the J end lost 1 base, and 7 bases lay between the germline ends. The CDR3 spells CAISESEMSYEQYF. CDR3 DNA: TGTGCCATCAGTGAGTCTGAGATGTCCTACGAGCAGTACTTC.

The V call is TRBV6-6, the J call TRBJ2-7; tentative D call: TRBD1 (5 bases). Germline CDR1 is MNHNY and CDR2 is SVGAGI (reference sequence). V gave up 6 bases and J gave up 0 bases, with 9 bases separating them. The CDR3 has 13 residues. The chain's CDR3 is CASSDSLSYEQYF. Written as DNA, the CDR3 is TGTGCCAGCAGCGACAGCCTCTCCTACGAGCAGTACTTC.

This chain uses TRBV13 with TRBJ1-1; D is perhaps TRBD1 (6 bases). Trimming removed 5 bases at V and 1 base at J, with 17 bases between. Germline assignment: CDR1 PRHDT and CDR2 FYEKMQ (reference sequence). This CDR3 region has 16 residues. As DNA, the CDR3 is TGTGCCAGCAGCGTTCGAGGGGGACAAAGGAACACTGAAGCTTTCTTT. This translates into CASSVRGGQRNTEAFF.

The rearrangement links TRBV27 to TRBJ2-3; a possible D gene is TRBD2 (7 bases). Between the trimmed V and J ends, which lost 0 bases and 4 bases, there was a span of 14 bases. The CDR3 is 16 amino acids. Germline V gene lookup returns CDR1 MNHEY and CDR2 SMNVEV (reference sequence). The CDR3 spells CASSLSPGAGADTQYF. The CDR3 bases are TGTGCCAGCAGTTTATCGCCGGGGGCGGGGGCAGATACGCAGTATTTT.